Below, 5 T cell receptor beta chains from the same sample are listed, as sequenced in a study of blood T cell repertoires in COVID-19. Here immunoSEQ multiplex PCR was the method, and the copy in TCRdb shows in-frame clones only, minus some. The sample has roughly 280,000 clones; 75% to 90% are singletons. Sample: peripheral blood. The receptors were sampled from a man younger than 40 with active or convalescent COVID-19.

V usage is TRBV11-3 and J usage is TRBJ2-4; the D gene is possibly TRBD1 (5 bases). CDR1 and CDR2 (germline): SGHNT, YENEEA. V gave up 2 bases and J gave up 1 base, with 9 bases separating them. The CDR3 is made up of 15 amino acids. As DNA, the CDR3 is TGTGCCAGCAGCTTACTTGGGGCTGCCAAAAACATTCAGTACTTC. Protein sequence: CASSLLGAAKNIQYF. The variable domain in full, completed from reference TRBV11-3 and TRBJ2-4, reads EAGVVQSPRYKIIEKKQPVAFWCNPISGHNTLYWYLQNLGQGPELLIRYENEEAVDDSQLPKDRFSAERLKGVDSTLKIQPAELGDSAVYLCASSLLGAAKNIQYFGAGTRLSVL.

This clone was counted between two and nine times. This chain uses TRBV24-1 with TRBJ2-5; tentatively, D is TRBD1 (6 bases). There are 14 residues in the CDR3. V was cut by 9 bases and J by 5 bases, with 18 bases left in between. Germline assignment: CDR1 KGHDR and CDR2 SFDVKD. The CDR3: CATWKRTAHETQYF. CDR3 nucleotide sequence: TGTGCCACCTGGAAGCGGACAGCCCATGAGACCCAGTACTTC.

This rearrangement joins TRBV7-6 to TRBJ2-5; 8 nucleotides line up with TRBD1. CDR1 and CDR2 (germline): SGHVS, FNYEAQ. The CDR3 is 16 residues long. J lost 7 bases, V lost 4 bases, and 14 bases had no gene match. Written as DNA, the CDR3 is TGTGCCAGCAGCTCGGTGGGACAGGCCCCAAGGGGGACCCAGTACTTC. Translation: CASSSVGQAPRGTQYF.

The chain couples TRBV19 to TRBJ1-2; TRBD1 agrees at 7 bases. The CDR3 length is 17 residues. Germline V gives CDR1 LNHDA, CDR2 SQIVND (reference sequence). Trimming took 0 bases from V and 2 from J; bases not matched to a gene: 9. The CDR3 DNA follows: TGTGCCAGTAGTATAGATCGTCTTGGACAGGCCAACTATGGCTACACCTTC. Its translation: CASSIDRLGQANYGYTF. The full variable domain, completed using reference TRBV19 and TRBJ1-2, is DGGITQSPKYLFRKEGQNVTLSCEQNLNHDAMYWYRQDPGQGLRLIYYSQIVNDFQKGDIAEGYSVSREKKESFPLTVTSAQKNPTAFYLCASSIDRLGQANYGYTFGSGTRLTVV.

V is TRBV5-8 and J is TRBJ1-1; D gene unclear. This CDR3 spans 12 amino acids. V dropped 0 bases and J dropped 5 bases, with 5 bases sitting between them. Looked up from germline, CDR1 is SGHTS and CDR2 is YDEGEE. The CDR3 is CASSLVYTEAFF. CDR3 sequence (DNA): TGTGCCAGCAGCTTGGTATATACTGAAGCTTTCTTT.